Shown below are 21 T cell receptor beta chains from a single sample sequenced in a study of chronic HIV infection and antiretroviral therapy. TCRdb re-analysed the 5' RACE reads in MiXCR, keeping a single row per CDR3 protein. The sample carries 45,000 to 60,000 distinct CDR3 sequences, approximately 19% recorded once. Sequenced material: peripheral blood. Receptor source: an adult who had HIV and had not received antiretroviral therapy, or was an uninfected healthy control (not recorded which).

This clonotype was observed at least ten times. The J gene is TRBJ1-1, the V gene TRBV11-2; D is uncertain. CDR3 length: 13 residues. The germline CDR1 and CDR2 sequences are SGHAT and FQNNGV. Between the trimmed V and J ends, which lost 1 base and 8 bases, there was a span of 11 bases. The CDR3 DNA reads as TGTGCCAGCAGCTTAGCCCTATTCTACGAAGCTTTCTTT. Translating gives CASSLALFYEAFF.

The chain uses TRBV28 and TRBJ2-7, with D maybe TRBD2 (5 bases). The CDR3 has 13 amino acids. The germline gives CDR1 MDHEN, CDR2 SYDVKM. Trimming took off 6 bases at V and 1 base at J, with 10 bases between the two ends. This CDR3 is CASSRSGSYEQYF. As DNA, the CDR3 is TGTGCCAGCAGCCGATCGGGATCCTACGAGCAGTACTTC.

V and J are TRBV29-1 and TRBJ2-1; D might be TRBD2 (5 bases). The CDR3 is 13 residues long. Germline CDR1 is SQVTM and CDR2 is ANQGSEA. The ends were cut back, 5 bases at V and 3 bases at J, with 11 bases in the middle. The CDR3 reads CSVLLVNYNEQFF. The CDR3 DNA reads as TGCAGCGTTCTACTAGTAAACTACAATGAGCAGTTCTTC.

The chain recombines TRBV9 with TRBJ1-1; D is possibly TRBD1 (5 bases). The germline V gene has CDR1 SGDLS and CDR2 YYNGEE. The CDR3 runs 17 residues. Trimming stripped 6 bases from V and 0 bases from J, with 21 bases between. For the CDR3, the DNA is TGTGCCAGCACCGAGCCCGAGCAGGGTCTTATGAACACTGAAGCTTTCTTT. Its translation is CASTEPEQGLMNTEAFF.

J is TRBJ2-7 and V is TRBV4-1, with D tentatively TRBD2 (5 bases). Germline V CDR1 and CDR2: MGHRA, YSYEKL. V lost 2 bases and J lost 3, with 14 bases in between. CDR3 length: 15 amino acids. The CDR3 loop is CASSQQGSARYEQYF. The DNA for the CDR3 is TGCGCCAGCAGCCAACAAGGGAGTGCCCGCTACGAGCAGTACTTC.

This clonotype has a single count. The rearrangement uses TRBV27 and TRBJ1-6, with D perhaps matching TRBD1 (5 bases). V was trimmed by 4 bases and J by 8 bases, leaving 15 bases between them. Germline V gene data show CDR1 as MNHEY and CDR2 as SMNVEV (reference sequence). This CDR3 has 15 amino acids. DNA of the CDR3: TGTGCCAGCAGTTCCGGGGGGTTCAGGGATTCACCCCTCCACTTT. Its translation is CASSSGGFRDSPLHF.

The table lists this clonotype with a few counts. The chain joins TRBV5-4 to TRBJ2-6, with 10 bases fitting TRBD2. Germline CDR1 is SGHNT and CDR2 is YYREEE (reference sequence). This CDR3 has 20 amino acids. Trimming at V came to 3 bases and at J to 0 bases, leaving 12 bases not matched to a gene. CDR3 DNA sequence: TGTGCCAGCAGCTCGCGGAACCGACTAGCGGGTAACTCTGGGGCCAACGTCCTGACTTTC. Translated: CASSSRNRLAGNSGANVLTF.

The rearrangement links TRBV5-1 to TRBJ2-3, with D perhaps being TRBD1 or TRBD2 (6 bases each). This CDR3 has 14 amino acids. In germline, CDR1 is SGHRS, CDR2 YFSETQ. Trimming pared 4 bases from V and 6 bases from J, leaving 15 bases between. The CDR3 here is CASSGGPSEDTQYF. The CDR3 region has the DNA TGCGCCAGCAGCGGGGGGCCCTCGGAGGATACGCAGTATTTT.

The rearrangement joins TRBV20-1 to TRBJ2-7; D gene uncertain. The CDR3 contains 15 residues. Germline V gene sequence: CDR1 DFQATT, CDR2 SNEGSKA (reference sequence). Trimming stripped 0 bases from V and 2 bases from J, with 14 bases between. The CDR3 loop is CSARDQRRLPYEQYF. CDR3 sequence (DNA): TGCAGTGCTAGAGATCAGAGACGCCTCCCCTACGAGCAGTACTTC.

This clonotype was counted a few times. The CDR3 here is CASSLGFNYGYTF. For the CDR3, the DNA is TGTGCCAGCAGTTTGGGGTTTAACTATGGCTACACCTTC. The rearrangement uses TRBV28 and TRBJ1-2; no firm D call. Germline V CDR1 and CDR2: MDHEN, SYDVKM. CDR3 length: 13 amino acids. The V gene lost 3 bases and the J gene lost 1 base, with 6 bases spanning the gap.

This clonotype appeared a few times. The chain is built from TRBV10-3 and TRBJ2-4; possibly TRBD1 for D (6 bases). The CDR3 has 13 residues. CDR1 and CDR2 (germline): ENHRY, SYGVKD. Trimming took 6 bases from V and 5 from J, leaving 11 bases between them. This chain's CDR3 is CAIRRQAENIQYF. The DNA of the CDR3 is TGTGCCATCAGACGACAGGCGGAAAACATTCAGTACTTC.

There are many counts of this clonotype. The DNA for the CDR3 is TGCAGTGCAAAGCGACCAACTAATGAAAAACTGTTTTTT. This sequence encodes CSAKRPTNEKLFF. The rearrangement links TRBV20-1 to TRBJ1-4; D remains ambiguous. In germline, CDR1 is DFQATT, CDR2 SNEGSKA (reference sequence). This CDR3 has 13 amino acids. Between the trimmed V and J ends, which lost 6 bases and 0 bases, there was a span of 8 bases.

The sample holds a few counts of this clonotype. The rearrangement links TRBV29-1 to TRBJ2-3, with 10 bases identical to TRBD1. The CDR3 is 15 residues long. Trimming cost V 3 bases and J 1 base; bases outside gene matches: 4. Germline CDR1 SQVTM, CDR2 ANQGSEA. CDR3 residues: CSVERGTGGTDTQYF. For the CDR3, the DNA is TGCAGCGTTGAGAGGGGGACAGGGGGCACAGATACGCAGTATTTT.

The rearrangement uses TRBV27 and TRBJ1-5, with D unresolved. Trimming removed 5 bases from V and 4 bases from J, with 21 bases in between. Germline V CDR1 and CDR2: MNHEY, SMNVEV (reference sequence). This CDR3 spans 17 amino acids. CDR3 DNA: TGTGCCAGCAGTAAAAGCCCTACACGATTACTAAATCAGCCCCAGCATTTT. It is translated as CASSKSPTRLLNQPQHF.

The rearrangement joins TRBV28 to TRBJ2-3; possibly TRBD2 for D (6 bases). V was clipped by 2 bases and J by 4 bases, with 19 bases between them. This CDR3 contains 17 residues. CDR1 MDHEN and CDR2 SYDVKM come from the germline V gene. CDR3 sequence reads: CASSLPRGSKPADTQYF. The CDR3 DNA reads TGTGCCAGCAGTTTACCCCGGGGGTCCAAGCCTGCAGATACGCAGTATTTT.

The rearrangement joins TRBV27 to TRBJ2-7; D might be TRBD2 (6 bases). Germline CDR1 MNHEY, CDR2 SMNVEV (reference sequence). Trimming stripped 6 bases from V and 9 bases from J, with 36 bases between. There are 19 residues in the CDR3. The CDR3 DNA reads TGTGCCAGCAGACCCACCCGGGGGATAGGGGAGATGGGTCTACTAGGGCAGTACTTC. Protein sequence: CASRPTRGIGEMGLLGQYF.

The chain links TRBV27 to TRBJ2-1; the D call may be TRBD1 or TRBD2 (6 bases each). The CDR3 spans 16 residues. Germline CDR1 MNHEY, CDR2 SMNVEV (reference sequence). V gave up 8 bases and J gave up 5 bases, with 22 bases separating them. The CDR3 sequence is CASVKGGLTGNNEQFF. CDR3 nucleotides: TGTGCCAGCGTAAAGGGGGGATTGACAGGAAACAATGAGCAGTTCTTC.

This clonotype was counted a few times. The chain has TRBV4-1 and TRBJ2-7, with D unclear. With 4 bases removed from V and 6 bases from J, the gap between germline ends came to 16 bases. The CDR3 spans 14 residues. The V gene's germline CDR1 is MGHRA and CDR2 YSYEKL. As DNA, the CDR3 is TGCGCCAGCAGCCCCGAATCCGGTCCGATCGAGCAGTACTTC. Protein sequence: CASSPESGPIEQYF.

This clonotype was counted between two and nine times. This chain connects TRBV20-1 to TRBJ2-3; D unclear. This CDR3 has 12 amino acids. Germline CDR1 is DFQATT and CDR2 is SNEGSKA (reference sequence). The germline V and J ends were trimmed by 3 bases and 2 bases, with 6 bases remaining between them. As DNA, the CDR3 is TGCAGTGCTAGCGGAGACACAGATACGCAGTATTTT. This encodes CSASGDTDTQYF.

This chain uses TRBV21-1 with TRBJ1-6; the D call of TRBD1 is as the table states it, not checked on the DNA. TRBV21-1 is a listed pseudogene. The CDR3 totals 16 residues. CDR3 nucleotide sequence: TGTGCCAGCAGCAAAGCTGAGGGACCCCCGAATTCACCCCTCCACTTT. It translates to CASSKAEGPPNSPLHF.

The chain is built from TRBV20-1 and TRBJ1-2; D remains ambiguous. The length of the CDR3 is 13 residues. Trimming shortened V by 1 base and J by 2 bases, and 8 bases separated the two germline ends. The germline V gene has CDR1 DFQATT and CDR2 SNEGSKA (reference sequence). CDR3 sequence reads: CSARGSGNYGYTF. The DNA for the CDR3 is TGCAGTGCTAGAGGGAGCGGGAACTATGGCTACACCTTC.